Below, one T cell receptor beta chain is given with its context. This clonotype was found a few times. This receptor's antigen is unknown. No much larger clonotype is one base removed from it; base qualities were not supplied. Systemically healthy Caucasian individuals from Russia, 39 in total and aged about 6 to 95 years, were included as donors. Approximately 9.3 milliliters of peripheral blood were collected from each donor into EDTA-treated Vacutainer tubes. PBMCs were isolated by Ficoll-Paque density-gradient centrifugation, with at least 7 million obtained per sample. Trizol reagent was used to extract total RNA from PBMCs, with at least 6 micrograms per sample. The percentages of naive CD45RAhigh/CD27high T cells were determined by flow cytometry on a PBMC aliquot from every donor. This entry comes from a study of blood T cells in healthy people across ages (dated by TCRdb to the mid-2010s). A note on the overall study: In model experiments, template switching captured roughly one uniquely barcoded TCR beta cDNA molecule for every two T cells. To track age-related changes in TCR beta repertoire diversity, the study relied on deep sequencing normalized with unique cDNA molecular identifiers. Four age groups were formed from the donors: young (average 16 years), middle-aged (approximately 39), aged (roughly 59) and long-lived (around 82). Donors of different ages were randomly distributed across sequencing lanes to avoid experimental bias. The study analyzed two additional independent replicas of 1 million unique cDNA reads from the same blood draw for two donors, one aged 18 to 29 and one aged 80 or older. The full study reports these points: Because donor CMV infection status was unknown, age-related changes in expanded clonotypes were potentially confounded. Because profiling used bulk unsorted PBMCs, naive and antigen-experienced compartments could not be compared conclusively. Observed TCR beta diversity per million T cells fell roughly linearly with age, and a significant reduction was already apparent by age approximately 41. Observed TCR beta diversity correlated strongly with the percentage of naive T cells measured by flow cytometry. Compared with the aged group, the long-lived group had more naive CD4+ T cells, fewer expanded clones and increased TCR diversity, suggesting age selection. Total diversity estimates from one million sequenced T cells were considered lower bounds and underestimates.

Including the terminal cysteine and phenylalanine, the CDR3 comprises 17 residues. Of all the DNA, just the CDR3 is kept, 51 bases in frame from base 1. CDR1 and CDR2, per the germline V gene, are MDHEN and SYDVKM. Cut back by 2 bases and 1 base, the V and J ends lie 18 bases apart. The library was built by means of 5' RACE. Sequencing used an Illumina HiSeq 2500. A second PCR of roughly 6 to 12 cycles was performed with a sample-barcoded 5' primer and a J-beta primer mix. A template-switch 5' adaptor carrying 12 random nucleotides introduced a unique molecular identifier onto each TCR beta cDNA molecule. At least 2.5 million CDR3-containing paired-end reads were obtained from each sample. All of the RNA was converted into first-strand cDNA using the Mint cDNA synthesis kit, with a TRBC-specific oligonucleotide serving as the primer. Following uracil-DNA glycosylase treatment, all cDNA underwent a first 18-cycle PCR with the universal primers M1SS and BC2_uni_R. The paper's data handling went like this. Each sample was normalized by randomly selecting 1 million high-quality reads, each carrying a distinct molecular identifier. Reads with shared molecular identifiers were discarded instead of being binned into consensus sequences. MiTCR, set to a Q25 quality threshold and the strictest error-elimination algorithm, was used for CDR3 identification, clonotype clustering and error correction. A nonparametric unseen species model using Euler transformation provided a lower-bound estimate of total TCR beta diversity. TCRdb trimmed public reads at Q25 via fastp, called clones via MiXCR and kept in-frame beta chains. Each record represents a unique CDR3 protein, reported with the most common genes and DNA among its rows. V and J calls and clone size were set by TCRdb, not the authors. The sample records approximately 830,000 distinct CDR3 sequences, about 59% of which are singletons. Jointly, the top ten make up 25% to 35% of the sample.

Material: blood. This clonotype originated in a young man in good health. The rearrangement joined TRBV28 to TRBJ2-7; D gene: possibly TRBD1, on 6 matching bases. CDR3 protein: CASSLGAWDTVSYEQYF. The DNA sequence is given as TGTGCCAGCAGTTTAGGGGCTTGGGACACCGTATCCTACGAGCAGTACTTC.